Following are 12 T cell receptor beta chains from one sample sequenced in a study of kidney transplant recipient with SARS-CoV-2 infection. TCRdb re-analysed the reads in MiXCR, keeping a single row per CDR3 protein. Of 200,000 to 300,000 distinct CDR3 sequences in the sample, under 35% were seen once. Sample: a blood sample, taken at baseline and on day 111 from a kidney transplant recipient. Receptors were obtained from a young adult male patient who had COVID-19 and was a kidney transplant recipient. Some of these T cells may belong to the graft donor.

In this sample, this clonotype turned up many times. This chain joins TRBV6-1 and TRBJ1-2; D is uncertain. Trimming took off 4 bases at V and 4 bases at J, with 22 bases between the two ends. The CDR3 length is 17 residues. Germline V lookup: CDR1 MNHNS, CDR2 SASEGT. CDR3: CASSAVAECRKTYGYTF. CDR3 coding DNA: TGTGCCAGCAGTGCAGTAGCGGAATGTAGAAAGACCTATGGCTACACCTTC.

The chain employs TRBV6-1 and TRBJ1-3; unclear D gene. Between the trimmed V and J ends, which lost 3 bases and 0 bases, there was a span of 15 bases. The CDR3 runs to 17 residues. The V gene's germline CDR1 is MNHNS and CDR2 SASEGT. CDR3 loop: CASSEAAVCISGNTIYF. The DNA of the CDR3 is TGTGCCAGCAGTGAGGCAGCCGTATGCATCTCTGGAAACACCATATATTTT.

As concerns this clonotype: Since a much larger clone is just one base distant, this may be a read error. The chain couples TRBV24-1 to TRBJ2-2, with TRBD1 matching 9 bases. Germline CDR1 is KGHDR and CDR2 is SFDVKD. J was trimmed by 5 bases and V by 7 bases; bases with no gene match: 7. CDR3 length: 15 residues. The CDR3 nucleotides read TGTGCCACCAGCCCCGGGACAGGGAAAACCGGGGAGCTGTTTTTT. Its translation is CATSPGTGKTGELFF.

This clonotype was detected many times. The V and J genes are TRBV12-3 or TRBV12-4 and TRBJ1-1; D unresolved. CDR3 length: 15 residues. V lost 1 base and J 2 bases, leaving 11 bases between the germline ends. CDR3 sequence (DNA): TGTGCCAGCAGTTTAGGAGGCGGGCTTAACACTGAAGCTTTCTTT. It yields the protein CASSLGGGLNTEAFF.

Comments on this clonotype: With a much larger clone just one base away, this may be a read error. V usage is TRBV5-3 and J usage is TRBJ1-2; the D is unclear. TRBV5-3 has ORF status, its function being uncertain. This CDR3 comprises 16 residues. The germline V and J ends were trimmed by 6 bases and 7 bases, with 25 bases remaining between them. In DNA, the CDR3 is TGTGCCAGAACATGCGGAGTGGTGAGAAAGACCTGTGGCTACACCTTC. Protein: CARTCGVVRKTCGYTF.

The count of this clonotype is one. A read error may produce the germline difference seen at one junction end. The chain carries TRBV9 and TRBJ2-2; D could derive from TRBD1 or TRBD2 (5 bases each). CDR3 length: 14 residues. CDR1 SGDLS and CDR2 YYNGEE come from the germline V gene. The CDR3 nucleotides read TGTGCCAGCAGCCAGGGATCCGACACCGGGGAGCCGTTTTTT. As protein: CASSQGSDTGEPFF.

Comments on this clonotype: A single base separates this from a much larger clone, so it may be a read error. For the CDR3, the DNA is TGTGCCAGTAGTACAGGCTCTGGAAACACCATATATTTT. Encoded protein: CASSTGSGNTIYF. The chain links TRBV19 to TRBJ1-3, with D uncertain. The germline gives CDR1 LNHDA, CDR2 SQIVND (reference sequence). The CDR3 contains 13 residues. V gave up 4 bases and J gave up 0 bases, with 4 bases separating them.

Turning to this clonotype: This could be a read error, since a much larger clone is one nucleotide away. The J gene is TRBJ1-2, the V gene TRBV6-6, with 9 nucleotides matching TRBD1. Germline V gene sequence: CDR1 MNHNY, CDR2 SVGAGI (reference sequence). V lost 8 bases to trimming and J lost 6 bases; unmatched junction nucleotides: 4. The CDR3 has 12 residues. CDR3 protein: CASGRTGDGYTF. CDR3 bases: TGTGCCAGCGGTCGGACAGGGGATGGCTACACCTTC.

Notes on this clonotype: It may be a read error: a sequence one base away is much more abundant. This chain joins TRBV14 and TRBJ2-1; 8 nucleotides match TRBD1. This CDR3 comprises 15 residues. Germline V gene lookup returns CDR1 SGHDN and CDR2 FVKESK. V dropped 0 bases and J dropped 8; count of bases not matched to a gene: 6. CDR3 in amino acids: CASSQDLQGADEQFF. In DNA form, the CDR3 reads TGTGCCAGCAGCCAAGATCTCCAGGGGGCCGATGAGCAGTTCTTC.

This clonotype appeared a few times. The rearrangement uses TRBV5-4 and TRBJ2-3; TRBD2 matches at 7 bases. CDR3 length equals 14 residues. Germline CDR1 is SGHNT and CDR2 is YYREEE (reference sequence). V shed 3 bases, J shed 5 bases, and the junction held 6 bases outside the gene matches. The CDR3 is CASSSAGRLDTQYF. CDR3 DNA: TGTGCCAGCAGCTCAGCCGGGAGGTTAGATACGCAGTATTTT. The complete variable domain, with remaining parts taken from reference TRBV5-4 and TRBJ2-3, reads ETGVTQSPTHLIKTRGQQVTLRCSSQSGHNTVSWYQQALGQGPQFIFQYYREEENGRGNFPPRFSGLQFPNYSSELNVNALELDDSALYLCASSSAGRLDTQYFGPGTRLTVL.

As concerns this clonotype: Mismatch with germline at one junction end may stem from a read error. This chain uses TRBV5-5 with TRBJ2-2, with a possible D match to TRBD2 (6 bases). The CDR3 runs 17 residues. Per the germline V gene, CDR1 is SGHKS and CDR2 is YYEKEE (reference sequence). For the CDR3, the DNA is TGTGCCAGCAGCTTTAGTTGGAGGGTAGCGAACACCGGGGAGCTGCTTTTT. This codes for CASSFSWRVANTGELLF.

This clonotype has ten or more counts. The CDR3 is CASSLRASSPLHF. In DNA form, the CDR3 reads TGTGCCAGCAGCCTTCGGGCAAGTTCACCCCTCCACTTT. V usage is TRBV3-1 and J usage is TRBJ1-6; no clear D gene. The CDR3 runs to 13 residues. Trimming cost V 4 bases and J 9 bases, with 10 bases left between them. Germline-derived CDR1 and CDR2 are LGHDT and YNNKEL (reference sequence).